Listed below are T cell receptor beta chains from one sample, sequenced in a study of beta chain features in type 1 diabetes. The method was immunoSEQ multiplex PCR; TCRdb's version includes in-frame clones alone and lacks a portion of them. The table lists about 360,000 clones, about 12% of them singletons. Specimen: naive CD4+ T cells from blood. The origin of the receptors is a man between 18 and 35 years old in good health. Each CDR3 is given with its conserved first and last residue. Fields, in order: D gene, V gene, J gene, clone size, CDR3 protein, CDR3 DNA. A D gene is named only where the DNA matches it firmly. Size is stated for part of the rows, as once, few or many counts, or as a class when the clone is expanded.

TRBD1	TRBV2	TRBJ1-1	.	CASSADRALTEAFF	TGTGCCAGCAGTGCGGACAGGGCTTTGACTGAAGCTTTCTTT
TRBD2	TRBV19	TRBJ2-1	.	CASRVTSGRNNEQFF	TGTGCCAGTAGAGTTACTAGCGGAAGAAACAATGAGCAGTTCTTC
TRBD2	TRBV29-1	TRBJ2-3	few	CRVTAAGLAHPSTDTQYF	TGCAGAGTCACCGCGGCGGGACTAGCACATCCTAGCACAGATACGCAGTATTTT
TRBD2	TRBV12-5	TRBJ2-3	few	CASGGLAGTDTQYF	TGTGCTAGTGGGGGACTAGCGGGTACAGATACGCAGTATTTT
TRBD1	TRBV29-1	TRBJ2-2	.	CSIRRGTGGTGELFF	TGCAGCATAAGGAGGGGGACAGGGGGCACCGGGGAGCTGTTTTTT
TRBD2	TRBV5-1	TRBJ2-7	.	CASSLERGGYEQYF	TGCGCCAGCAGCTTGGAGCGGGGAGGGTACGAGCAGTACTTC
.	TRBV9	TRBJ2-3	.	CASRRVTDTQYF	TGTGCCAGCAGGCGGGTCACAGATACGCAGTATTTT
.	TRBV18	TRBJ1-1	few	CASLQGPGNTEAFF	TGTGCCAGCCTACAGGGTCCCGGCAACACTGAAGCTTTCTTT
.	TRBV7-2	TRBJ1-2	few	CASSLYSREPGYGYTF	TGTGCCAGCAGCTTATACTCTCGGGAGCCTGGGTATGGCTACACCTTC
.	TRBV4-3	TRBJ1-4	few	CASSQDGRGPNEKLFF	TGCGCCAGCAGCCAAGATGGGCGGGGGCCTAATGAAAAACTGTTTTTT
TRBD2	TRBV5-1	TRBJ2-5	.	CASSGGTSGRSETQYF	TGCGCCAGCAGCGGGGGGACTAGCGGGAGGTCGGAGACCCAGTACTTC
.	TRBV18	TRBJ1-2	.	CASSPPLAGSYGYTF	TGTGCCAGCTCACCACCTCTGGCAGGCTCTTATGGCTACACCTTC
.	TRBV28	TRBJ1-1	.	CASSPPPPLNTEAFF	TGTGCCAGCAGTCCCCCCCCTCCCCTGAACACTGAAGCTTTCTTT
.	TRBV5-1	TRBJ2-7	few	CASSLSNEQYF	TGCGCCAGCAGCTTGAGCAACGAGCAGTACTTC
.	TRBV7-3	TRBJ2-7	.	CASSLDSSYEQYF	TGTGCCAGCAGCTTGGACAGCTCCTACGAGCAGTACTTC
.	TRBV7-9	TRBJ1-2	.	CASSVLTNYGYTF	TGTGCCAGCAGCGTACTTACTAACTATGGCTACACCTTC
.	TRBV14	TRBJ2-3	few	CASSETSWAGKYF	TGTGCCAGCAGCGAAACCTCCTGGGCAGGGAAGTATTTT
.	TRBV9	TRBJ2-3	.	CASSVARDTQYF	TGTGCCAGCAGCGTAGCTAGAGATACGCAGTATTTT
TRBD1	TRBV27	TRBJ1-1	.	CARRVFLRIGQGVGTEAFF	TGTGCCAGGAGGGTCTTCTTGAGGATCGGACAGGGGGTAGGAACTGAAGCTTTCTTT
TRBD2	TRBV5-5	TRBJ2-7	few	CASSFPAGMIYEQYF	TGTGCCAGCAGCTTCCCAGCGGGGATGATCTACGAGCAGTACTTC
.	TRBV9	TRBJ2-2	few	CASSPVADSLRGTGELFF	TGTGCCAGTTCCCCGGTGGCTGACTCTTTACGCGGGACCGGGGAGCTGTTTTTT
.	TRBV1	TRBJ2-1	few	CTSSQDGLVSRYNEQFF	TGCACCAGCAGCCAGGATGGACTAGTCTCGAGGTACAATGAGCAGTTCTTC
TRBD1	TRBV19	TRBJ1-5	.	CASSAQQGDQPQHF	TGTGCCAGTAGTGCCCAACAGGGGGATCAGCCCCAGCATTTT
.	TRBV19	TRBJ2-3	few	CASTGGSVPFSTDTQYF	TGTGCCAGTACGGGCGGGTCAGTCCCCTTTAGCACAGATACGCAGTATTTT
.	TRBV6-6	TRBJ2-3	.	CASTPRSTDTQYF	TGTGCCAGCACCCCTCGGAGCACAGATACGCAGTATTTT
.	TRBV10-3	TRBJ2-2	few	CAISLGSGSGELFF	TGTGCCATCAGTCTCGGATCGGGATCTGGGGAGCTGTTTTTT
.	TRBV7-9	TRBJ1-2	few	CASSLEVGRTLYGYTF	TGTGCCAGCAGCTTAGAAGTGGGGAGAACTCTCTATGGCTACACCTTC
.	TRBV5-1	TRBJ2-7	many	CASRGQSQPYEQYF	TGCGCCAGCAGAGGACAGTCACAGCCCTACGAGCAGTACTTC
.	TRBV5-1	TRBJ1-1	.	CASSLEPGLDTEAFF	TGCGCCAGCAGCTTGGAGCCGGGGTTGGACACTGAAGCTTTCTTT
TRBD1	TRBV28	TRBJ1-2	.	CASSFGQGDGYTF	TGTGCCAGCAGTTTTGGACAGGGGGACGGCTACACCTTC
.	TRBV30	TRBJ1-1	.	CAWSAYRATEAFF	TGTGCCTGGAGTGCTTACAGGGCCACTGAAGCTTTCTTT
.	TRBV9	TRBJ2-5	.	CASSFQATIQETQYF	TGTGCCAGCAGCTTCCAAGCAACGATCCAAGAGACCCAGTACTTC
.	TRBV29-1	TRBJ1-1	.	CSVARTVMNTEAFF	TGCAGCGTTGCCCGGACAGTTATGAACACTGAAGCTTTCTTT
TRBD2	TRBV19	TRBJ2-5	few	CASSITAGDGETQYF	TGTGCCAGTAGTATAACGGCGGGAGACGGAGAGACCCAGTACTTC
TRBD1	TRBV25-1	TRBJ2-1	.	CASSEAGGDEQFF	TGTGCCAGCAGTGAAGCAGGGGGAGATGAGCAGTTCTTC
TRBD1	TRBV10-2	TRBJ1-6	.	CASRNLGTGLGGSPLHF	TGCGCCAGCAGGAACCTCGGGACAGGGCTCGGGGGCTCACCCCTCCACTTT
.	TRBV5-8	TRBJ2-7	.	CASSLGGGNSYEQYF	TGTGCCAGCAGCTTGGGTGGCGGCAACTCCTACGAGCAGTACTTC
.	TRBV29-1	TRBJ1-2	.	CSVEDPWPNYGYTF	TGCAGCGTTGAAGATCCCTGGCCGAACTATGGCTACACCTTC
TRBD2	TRBV9	TRBJ2-1	few	CASSVYPPTSGGHNEQFF	TGTGCCAGCAGCGTATACCCCCCGACTAGCGGGGGTCACAATGAGCAGTTCTTC
.	TRBV6-5	TRBJ2-7	.	CASSYSKDSSYEQYF	TGTGCCAGCAGTTACTCGAAAGACAGCTCCTACGAGCAGTACTTC
.	TRBV7-2	TRBJ2-7	.	CASSSPPREQYF	TGTGCCAGCAGCTCACCCCCTAGAGAGCAGTACTTC
TRBD1	TRBV4-1	TRBJ2-1	.	CASSQESNRGYNEQFF	TGCGCCAGCAGCCAAGAATCCAACAGGGGATACAATGAGCAGTTCTTC
.	TRBV14	TRBJ2-7	.	CASSQLQGYEQYF	TGTGCCAGCAGCCAACTACAGGGTTACGAGCAGTACTTC
TRBD1	TRBV5-1	TRBJ2-7	.	CASSLVSRQGTYEQYF	TGCGCCAGCAGCTTGGTATCGCGACAGGGAACCTACGAGCAGTACTTC
.	TRBV5-6	TRBJ2-2	.	CASSLLGQQNTGELFF	TGTGCCAGCAGCTTATTGGGACAACAGAACACCGGGGAGCTGTTTTTT
TRBD2	TRBV19	TRBJ2-5	.	CASSTGLAGVQTQYF	TGTGCCAGTAGTACGGGACTAGCGGGAGTACAGACCCAGTACTTC
.	TRBV5-1	TRBJ1-1	.	CASSLRFTGLGTEAFF	TGCGCCAGCAGCCTACGGTTTACAGGGCTGGGCACTGAAGCTTTCTTT
TRBD1	TRBV5-1	TRBJ2-7	.	CASSATGGGDEQYF	TGCGCCAGCAGCGCGACAGGGGGCGGGGACGAGCAGTACTTC
TRBD1	TRBV7-9	TRBJ1-1	.	CASSGAQGSIVTEAFF	TGTGCCAGCAGCGGAGCACAGGGGTCAATTGTCACTGAAGCTTTCTTT